This TCR beta chain was profiled in a study of T-cell memory formation after mild COVID-19. Overall study results and limits: Mostly located in CM and EM were contracting CD4+ clones, with contracting CD8+ clones located in EMRA.

With regard to this clonotype: Its target is unknown.

Germline loops: CDR1 DFQATT, CDR2 SNEGSKA (reference sequence). J was trimmed by 0 bases and V by 2 bases; bases with no gene match: 3. This CDR3 comprises 15 residues. Constant-segment-primed 5'RACE gave TCR alpha and TCR beta cDNA libraries with sample barcodes and UMIs. Using its own MiXCR run on the 5' RACE reads, TCRdb lists one record per CDR3 protein. Of 130,000 to 150,000 distinct CDR3 sequences listed, about 5.7% are singletons. The J gene is TRBJ2-1, the V gene TRBV20-1, with 8 bases lining up with TRBD2. The specimen sequenced was PBMCs or a T cell subset sorted from them (not recorded which). The source of this sequence is an adult woman who had mild COVID-19 (a few samples of this study predate the infection). Cell type and time point are not known. This CDR3 reads CSARLAGSSYNEQFF. The CDR3 DNA follows: TGCAGTGCTAGACTAGCGGGTAGCTCCTACAATGAGCAGTTCTTC.